Listed below are T cell receptor beta chains from one sample, sequenced in a study of cytomegalovirus exposure and HLA in healthy donors. Assay used: immunoSEQ multiplex PCR; TCRdb lists only in-frame clones, some missing. This sample yields about 270,000 clones, of which roughly 89% are seen a single time; about 4% belongs to the top ten. Sequenced input: PBMCs. These TCRs come from a man in his forties in good health and CMV-seropositive. Each CDR3 is given with its conserved first and last residue. Fields, in order: V gene, J gene, CDR3 protein.

>TRBV9|TRBJ2-7
CASSVAPTGSFYEQYF
>TRBV18|TRBJ1-2
CASSPPTRGAYGYTF
>TRBV5-4|TRBJ1-1
CASSLEGALRAEAFF
>TRBV5-1|TRBJ2-3
CASSLGHTGGTDTQYF
>TRBV4-1|TRBJ1-3
CASSRQGSGNTIYF
>TRBV9|TRBJ1-2
CASSVGVGAGYGYTF
>TRBV5-1|TRBJ2-4
CASSLGTGDNIQYF
>TRBV11-3|TRBJ2-5
CASSLGSGLEGETQYF
>TRBV2|TRBJ2-1
CASTGLAGNNEQFF
>TRBV7-3|TRBJ2-1
CASSLLGGRSNEQFF
>TRBV19|TRBJ1-5
CASSIIGQGNQPQHF
>TRBV11-3|TRBJ2-7
CASSLNEVREQYF
>TRBV7-2|TRBJ1-5
CASSLAPGGGGNQPQHF
>TRBV6-5|TRBJ2-3
CASKRSLQGDTQYF
>TRBV18|TRBJ1-4
CASSLGRGLEKLFF
>TRBV28|TRBJ1-1
CASRSTGDTEAFF
>TRBV12-5|TRBJ1-5
CASAEGQGLNQPQHF
>TRBV11-2|TRBJ2-7
CASSLGGDYEQYF
>TRBV6-5|TRBJ1-1
CASSRLRGPNTEAFF
>TRBV28|TRBJ1-4
CASSSRATNEKLFF
>TRBV12-5|TRBJ2-1
CASGLGFLASGRLNEQFF
>TRBV5-5|TRBJ2-2
CASTFRVVGELFF
>TRBV5-4|TRBJ2-1
CASSLVSAGGPLF
>TRBV27|TRBJ1-5
CASSSQGARQPQHF
>TRBV27|TRBJ2-1
CASSLRLAGYNEQFF
>TRBV28|TRBJ2-3
CASSLPSGRGTDTQYF
>TRBV10-3|TRBJ1-1
CAISMAGPTTEAFF
>TRBV6-7|TRBJ2-7
CASSGTDSTYEQYF
>TRBV7-2|TRBJ2-7
CASSLLAGAGEQYF
>TRBV6-6|TRBJ1-5
CASSLGTGSNQPQHF
>TRBV7-3|TRBJ1-2
CASSFSVSYGYTF
>TRBV27|TRBJ2-3
CASRIGTVTDTQYF
>TRBV7-2|TRBJ2-2
CASSLRQGADVELFF
>TRBV27|TRBJ2-7
CASSLAINNEQYF
>TRBV27|TRBJ2-2
CASSWDRGNTGELFF
>TRBV28|TRBJ1-5
CASSLRRQGAQPQHF
>TRBV5-1|TRBJ2-5
CASSSGPGLAGEETQYF
>TRBV28|TRBJ1-5
CASSPHRGTYSNQPQHF
>TRBV7-9|TRBJ2-1
CASSLVTGTSRSPFNEQFF
>TRBV4-2|TRBJ1-5
CASSQYEGAQPQHF
>TRBV18|TRBJ1-1
CASSLRTGNTEAFF